The source of this T cell receptor (beta chain) is a study of blood T cell repertoires in COVID-19. Comment on this clone: Other nucleotide sequences from this sample produce the same CDR3.

Profiled with immunoSEQ multiplex PCR; TCRdb holds only in-frame clones, not every one. The sample has under 200,000 clones, approximately 87% seen once. The CDR3 loop spans 14 amino acids. The V gene's germline CDR1 is MNHEY and CDR2 SMNVEV (reference sequence). V shed 5 bases, J shed 1 base, and the junction held 2 bases outside the gene matches. The TCR sequence derives from a woman between 65 and 79 years old with COVID-19, enrolled during active disease. The rearrangement joins TRBV27 to TRBJ1-5; TRBD1 matches at 7 bases. The sequenced material came from peripheral blood. CDR3 nucleotides: TGTGCCAGCAGTCCACAGGGGAGCAATCAGCCCCAGCATTTT. Amino acid sequence: CASSPQGSNQPQHF.